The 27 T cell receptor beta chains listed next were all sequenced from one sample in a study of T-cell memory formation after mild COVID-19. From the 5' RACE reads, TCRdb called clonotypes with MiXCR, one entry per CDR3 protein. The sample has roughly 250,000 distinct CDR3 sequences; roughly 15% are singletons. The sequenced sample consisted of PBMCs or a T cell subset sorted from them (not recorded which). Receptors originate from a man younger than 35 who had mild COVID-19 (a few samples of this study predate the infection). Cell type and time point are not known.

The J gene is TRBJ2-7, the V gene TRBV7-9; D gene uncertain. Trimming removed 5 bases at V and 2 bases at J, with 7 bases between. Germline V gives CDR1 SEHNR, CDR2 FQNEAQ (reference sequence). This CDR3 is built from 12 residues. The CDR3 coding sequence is TGTGCCAGCAGCACAGATACCTACGAGCAGTACTTC. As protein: CASSTDTYEQYF.

The CDR3 DNA is TGCAGTGCTAGAGAAGGGACTGGAAACACCATATATTTT. This codes for CSAREGTGNTIYF. The chain carries TRBV20-1 and TRBJ1-3; D remains ambiguous. Between the trimmed V and J ends, which lost 0 bases and 2 bases, there was a span of 5 bases. Germline V lookup: CDR1 DFQATT, CDR2 SNEGSKA (reference sequence). There are 13 residues in the CDR3.

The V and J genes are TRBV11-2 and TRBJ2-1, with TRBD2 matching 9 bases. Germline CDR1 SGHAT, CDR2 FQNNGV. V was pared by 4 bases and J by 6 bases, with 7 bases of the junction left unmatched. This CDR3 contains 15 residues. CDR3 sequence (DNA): TGTGCCAGCAGCTCCAGCGGGGGGTATGGCAATGAGCAGTTCTTC. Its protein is CASSSSGGYGNEQFF. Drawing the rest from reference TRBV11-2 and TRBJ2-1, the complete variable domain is EAGVAQSPRYKIIEKRQSVAFWCNPISGHATLYWYQQILGQGPKLLIQFQNNGVVDDSQLPKDRFSAERLKGVDSTLKIQPAKLEDSAVYLCASSSSGGYGNEQFFGPGTRLTVL.

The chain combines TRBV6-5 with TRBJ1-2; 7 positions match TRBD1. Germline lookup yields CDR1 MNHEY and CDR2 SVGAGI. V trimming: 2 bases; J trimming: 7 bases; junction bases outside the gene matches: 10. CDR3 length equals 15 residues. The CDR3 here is CASSYNEGAPGGYTF. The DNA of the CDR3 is TGTGCCAGCAGTTACAATGAGGGGGCGCCCGGTGGCTACACCTTC.

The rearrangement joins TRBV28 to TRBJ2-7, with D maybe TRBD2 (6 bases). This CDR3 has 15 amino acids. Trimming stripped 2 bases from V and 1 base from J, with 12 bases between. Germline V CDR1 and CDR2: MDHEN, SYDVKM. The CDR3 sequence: CASSLGGLSSYEQYV. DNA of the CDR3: TGTGCCAGCAGTTTAGGAGGGTTGTCATCCTACGAGCAGTACGTC.

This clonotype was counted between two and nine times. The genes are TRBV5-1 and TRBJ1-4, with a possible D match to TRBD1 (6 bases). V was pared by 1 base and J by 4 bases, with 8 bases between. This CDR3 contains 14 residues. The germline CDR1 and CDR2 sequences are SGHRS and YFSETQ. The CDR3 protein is CASSLQQGNEKLFF. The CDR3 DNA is TGCGCCAGCAGCTTGCAACAGGGTAATGAAAAACTGTTTTTT.

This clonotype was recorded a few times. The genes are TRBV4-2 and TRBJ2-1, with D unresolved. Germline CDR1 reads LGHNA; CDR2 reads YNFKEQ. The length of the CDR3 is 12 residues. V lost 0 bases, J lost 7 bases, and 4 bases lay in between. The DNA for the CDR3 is TGTGCCAGCAGCCAAGAGCTAAATGAGCAGTTCTTC. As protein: CASSQELNEQFF.

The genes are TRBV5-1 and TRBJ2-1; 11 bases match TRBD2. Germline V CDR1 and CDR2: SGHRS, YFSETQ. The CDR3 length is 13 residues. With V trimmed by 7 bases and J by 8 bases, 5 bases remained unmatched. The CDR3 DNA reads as TGCGCCAGCGGTAGCGGGGGGGCCGATGAGCAGTTCTTC. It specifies CASGSGGADEQFF. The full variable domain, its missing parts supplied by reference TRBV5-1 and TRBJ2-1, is KAGVTQTPRYLIKTRGQQVTLSCSPISGHRSVSWYQQTPGQGLQFLFEYFSETQRNKGNFPGRFSGRQFSNSRSEMNVSTLELGDSALYLCASGSGGADEQFFGPGTRLTVL.

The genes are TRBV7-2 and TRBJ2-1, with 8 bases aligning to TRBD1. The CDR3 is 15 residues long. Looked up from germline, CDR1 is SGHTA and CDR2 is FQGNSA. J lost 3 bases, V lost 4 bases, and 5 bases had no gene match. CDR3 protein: CASSSDRVIYNEQFF. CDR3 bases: TGTGCCAGCAGCTCGGACAGGGTTATCTACAATGAGCAGTTCTTC.

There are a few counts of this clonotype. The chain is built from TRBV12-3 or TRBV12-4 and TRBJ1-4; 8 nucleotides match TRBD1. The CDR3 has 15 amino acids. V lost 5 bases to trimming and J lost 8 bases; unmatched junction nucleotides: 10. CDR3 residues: CASSPRQGPGEKLFF. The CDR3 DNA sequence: TGTGCCAGCAGTCCTAGACAGGGGCCAGGGGAAAAACTGTTTTTT.

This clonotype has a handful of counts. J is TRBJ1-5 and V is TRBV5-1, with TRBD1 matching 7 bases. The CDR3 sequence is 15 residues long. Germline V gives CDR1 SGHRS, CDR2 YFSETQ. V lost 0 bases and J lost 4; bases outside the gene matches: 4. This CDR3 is CASSLGGTENQPQHF. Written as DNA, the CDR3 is TGCGCCAGCAGCTTGGGCGGGACAGAGAATCAGCCCCAGCATTTT.

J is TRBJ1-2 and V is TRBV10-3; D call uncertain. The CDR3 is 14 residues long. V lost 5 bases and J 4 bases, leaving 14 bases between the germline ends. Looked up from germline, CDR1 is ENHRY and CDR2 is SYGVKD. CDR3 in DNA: TGTGCCATCAGTCCCGACAAGGGCGGCTATGGCTACACCTTC. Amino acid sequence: CAISPDKGGYGYTF.

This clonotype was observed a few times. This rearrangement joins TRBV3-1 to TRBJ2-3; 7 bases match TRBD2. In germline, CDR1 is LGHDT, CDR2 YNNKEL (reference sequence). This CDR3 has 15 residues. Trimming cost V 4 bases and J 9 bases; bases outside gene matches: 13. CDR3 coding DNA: TGTGCCAGCAGCCCCATACTCCAGGCGGGGGAAACGCAGTATTTT. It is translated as CASSPILQAGETQYF.

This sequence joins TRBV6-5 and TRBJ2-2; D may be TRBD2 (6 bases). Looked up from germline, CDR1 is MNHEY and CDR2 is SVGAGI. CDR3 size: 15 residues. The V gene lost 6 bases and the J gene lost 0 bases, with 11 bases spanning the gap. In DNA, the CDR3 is TGTGCCAGCAGACGGGGACTGTCGAACACCGGGGAGCTGTTTTTT. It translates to CASRRGLSNTGELFF.

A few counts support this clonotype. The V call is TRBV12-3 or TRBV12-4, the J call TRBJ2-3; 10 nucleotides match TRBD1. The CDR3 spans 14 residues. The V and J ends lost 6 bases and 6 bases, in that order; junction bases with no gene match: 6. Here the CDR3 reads CASSQTGGRDTQYF. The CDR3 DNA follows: TGTGCCAGCAGCCAGACAGGGGGCAGGGATACGCAGTATTTT.

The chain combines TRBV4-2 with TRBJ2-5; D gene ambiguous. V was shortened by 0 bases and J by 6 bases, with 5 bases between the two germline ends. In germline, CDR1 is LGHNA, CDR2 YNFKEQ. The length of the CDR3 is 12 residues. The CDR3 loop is CASSQDVQTQYF. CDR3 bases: TGTGCCAGCAGCCAAGATGTGCAGACCCAGTACTTC.

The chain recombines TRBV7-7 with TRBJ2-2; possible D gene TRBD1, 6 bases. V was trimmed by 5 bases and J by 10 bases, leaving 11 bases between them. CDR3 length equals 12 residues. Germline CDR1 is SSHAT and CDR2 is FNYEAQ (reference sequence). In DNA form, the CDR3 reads TGTGCCAGCAGCGTACAGGGTTTGGAGCTGTTTTTT. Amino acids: CASSVQGLELFF. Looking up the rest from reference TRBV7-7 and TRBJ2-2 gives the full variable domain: GAGVSQSPRYKVTKRGQDVTLRCDPISSHATLYWYQQALGQGPEFLTYFNYEAQPDKSGLPSDRFSAERPEGSISTLTIQRTEQRDSAMYRCASSVQGLELFFGEGSRLTVL.

CDR3 in amino acids: CASSLDWRIRDTGELFF. The CDR3, as DNA: TGCGCCAGCAGCTTGGATTGGCGGATAAGAGACACCGGGGAGCTGTTTTTT. The chain combines TRBV5-1 with TRBJ2-2; D call uncertain. V was cut by 0 bases and J by 3 bases, with 15 bases left in between. CDR1 is SGHRS, CDR2 YFSETQ, per germline. This CDR3 has 17 amino acids.

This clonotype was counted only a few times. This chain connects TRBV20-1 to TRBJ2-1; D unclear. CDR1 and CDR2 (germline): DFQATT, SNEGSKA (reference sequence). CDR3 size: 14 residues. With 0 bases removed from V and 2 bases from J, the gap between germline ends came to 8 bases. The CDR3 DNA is TGCAGTGCTAGAGAAGGCGTCGCCTACAATGAGCAGTTCTTC. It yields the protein CSAREGVAYNEQFF.

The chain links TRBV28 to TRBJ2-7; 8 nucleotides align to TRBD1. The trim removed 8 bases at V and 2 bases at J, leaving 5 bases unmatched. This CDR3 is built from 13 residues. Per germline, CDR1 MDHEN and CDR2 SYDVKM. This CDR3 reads CASGDRGPYEQYV. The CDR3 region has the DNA TGTGCCAGCGGTGACAGGGGTCCCTACGAGCAGTACGTC.

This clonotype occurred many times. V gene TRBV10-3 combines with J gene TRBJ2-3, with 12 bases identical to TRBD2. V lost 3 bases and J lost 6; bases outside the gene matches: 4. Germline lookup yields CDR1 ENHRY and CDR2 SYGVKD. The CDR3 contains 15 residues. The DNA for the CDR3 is TGTGCCATCAGTGAACTAGCGGGGGGCGGGGATACGCAGTATTTT. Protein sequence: CAISELAGGGDTQYF.

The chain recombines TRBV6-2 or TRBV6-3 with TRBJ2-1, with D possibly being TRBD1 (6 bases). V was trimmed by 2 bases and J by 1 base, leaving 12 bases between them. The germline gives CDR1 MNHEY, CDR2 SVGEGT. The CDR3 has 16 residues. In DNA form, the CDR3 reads TGTGCCAGCAGTTACCCGCAGGGGATATCCTACAATGAGCAGTTCTTC. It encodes CASSYPQGISYNEQFF.

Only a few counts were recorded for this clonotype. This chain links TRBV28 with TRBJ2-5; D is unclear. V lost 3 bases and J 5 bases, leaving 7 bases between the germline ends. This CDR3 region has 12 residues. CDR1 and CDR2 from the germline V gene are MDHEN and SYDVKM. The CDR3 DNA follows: TGTGCCAGCAGTTTCGGGTTGGAGACCCAGTACTTC. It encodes CASSFGLETQYF. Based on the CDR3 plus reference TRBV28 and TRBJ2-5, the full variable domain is DVKVTQSSRYLVKRTGEKVFLECVQDMDHENMFWYRQDPGLGLRLIYFSYDVKMKEKGDIPEGYSVSREKKERFSLILESASTNQTSMYLCASSFGLETQYFGPGTRLLVL.

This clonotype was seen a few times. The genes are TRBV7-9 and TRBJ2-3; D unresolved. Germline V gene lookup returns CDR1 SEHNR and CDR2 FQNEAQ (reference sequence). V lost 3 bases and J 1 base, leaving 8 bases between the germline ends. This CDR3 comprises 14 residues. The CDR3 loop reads CASSFGRGTDTQYF. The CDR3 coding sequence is TGTGCCAGCAGCTTCGGACGGGGCACAGATACGCAGTATTTT.

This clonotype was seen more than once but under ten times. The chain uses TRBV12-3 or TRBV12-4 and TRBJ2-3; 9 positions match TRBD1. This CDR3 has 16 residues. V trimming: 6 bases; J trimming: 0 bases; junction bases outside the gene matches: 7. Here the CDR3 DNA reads TGTGCCAGCAGGGCGAGGACAGGGGTTAGCACAGATACGCAGTATTTT. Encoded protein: CASRARTGVSTDTQYF.

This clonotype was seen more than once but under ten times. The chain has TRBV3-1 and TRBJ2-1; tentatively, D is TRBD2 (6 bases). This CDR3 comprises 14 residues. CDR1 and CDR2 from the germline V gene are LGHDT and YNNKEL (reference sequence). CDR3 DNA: TGTGCTACCAGGCGGGGTAGCTCCTACAATGAGCAGTTCTTC. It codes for CATRRGSSYNEQFF.

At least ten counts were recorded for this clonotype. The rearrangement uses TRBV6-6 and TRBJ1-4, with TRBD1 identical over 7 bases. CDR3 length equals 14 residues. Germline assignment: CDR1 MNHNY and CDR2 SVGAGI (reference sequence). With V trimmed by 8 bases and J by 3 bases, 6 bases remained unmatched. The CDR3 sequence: CASHRGQSNEKLFF. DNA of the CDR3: TGTGCCAGCCATAGGGGGCAATCTAATGAAAAACTGTTTTTT.